This T cell receptor beta chain originates from a study of T cells in Graves' hyperthyroidism and ophthalmopathy. Exclusion criteria comprised uncontrolled infection, other autoimmune disease, pregnancy or lactation. It was RNA transcripts that yielded the amplified TCR beta CDR3 regions. The HTBI primer set was used in a first-round RT-PCR of the TCR CDR3. TCRdb reanalysed the multiplex PCR reads using MiXCR and keeps one entry per CDR3 protein. The sample holds 300,000 to 400,000 distinct CDR3 sequences, around a sixth seen once. Germline-derived CDR1 and CDR2 are LNHNV and YYDKDF (reference sequence). Trimming pared 2 bases from V and 9 bases from J, leaving 11 bases between. This CDR3 spans 13 amino acids.

The sample taken for sequencing was blood. This clonotype was sampled from a woman aged 50 to 65 with Graves' hyperthyroidism. The chain has TRBV15 and TRBJ2-1; no reliable D call. The CDR3 protein is CATSRNRDGEQFF. The CDR3, as DNA: TGTGCCACCAGCAGAAACCGAGACGGTGAGCAGTTCTTC.